This T cell receptor beta chain was identified during a study of shared clonotypes between healthy human individuals. Looking at the study overall: With ages of 18 to 49, the donors were two women and a few men. For every donor, three CD4 naive, three CD4 memory, two CD8 naive and one CD8 memory plates were used.

To make CD8 memory, CD45RO+ cells were put together with CCR7-negative CD45RA+ TemRA cells. Germline CDR1 reads MGHRA; CDR2 reads YSYEKL. The CDR3 has 15 amino acids. The study, taken as a whole, reports: Only blood was sampled, and tissue TCR repertoires likely differ from blood ones.

The data were produced by immunoSEQ multiplex PCR, yet TCRdb's version contains in-frame clones alone and is incomplete. The profile shows 90,000 to 130,000 clones, roughly 70% of them singletons. Comment on this clone: Its antigen is still unknown. A read error may produce the germline difference seen at one junction end.

V usage is TRBV4-1 and J usage is TRBJ2-7; 7 bases agree with TRBD1. Sample: memory CD8+ T cells sorted from blood. The subset is: CD45RO+ cells pooled with CCR7-negative TemRA cells. This clonotype was obtained from a woman in her 30s in good health. The CDR3 loop is CASSLGTVSSYEQYF. The CDR3 DNA follows: TGTGCCAGCAGCCTTGGGACAGTCTCCTCCTACGAGCAGTACTTC.